Listed here are 7 T cell receptor beta chains from one sample, sequenced in a study of T cell responses to AZD1222 COVID-19 vaccine. The data were produced by immunoSEQ multiplex PCR, yet TCRdb's version contains in-frame clones alone and is incomplete. The data contain some 150,000 clones, 90% to 95% of them seen just once; the ten biggest clones take up over 0.9%. The source was peripheral blood, collected on day 0 of MenACWY control vaccination. These receptor sequences come from an adult in good health.

This chain uses TRBV19 with TRBJ2-1; D is undetermined. V lost 3 bases and J 9 bases, leaving 12 bases between the germline ends. CDR3 length: 13 residues. CDR1 is LNHDA, CDR2 SQIVND, per germline (reference sequence). The DNA of the CDR3 is TGTGCCAGTAGTATGGCAGCCGTGCGTGAGCAGTTCTTC. Translating gives CASSMAAVREQFF.

The V gene is TRBV7-2, the J gene TRBJ2-7; TRBD2 agrees at 8 bases. The CDR3 extends over 17 amino acids. Unmatched junction bases numbered 12, after V lost 5 bases and J lost 0 bases. Germline CDR1 and CDR2: SGHTA and FQGNSA. The DNA of the CDR3 is TGTGCCAGCAGCGCCGTAGCGGCGGGAGGTCTCTCCTACGAGCAGTACTTC. Translated, it gives CASSAVAAGGLSYEQYF.

The V gene is TRBV11-2, the J gene TRBJ1-6, with 7 bases lining up with TRBD1. The CDR3 has 18 residues. Unmatched junction bases numbered 17, after V lost 5 bases and J lost 7 bases. The germline CDR1 and CDR2 sequences are SGHAT and FQNNGV. For the CDR3, the DNA is TGTGCCAGCAGCCCTATGAGGGGGCTCCGGGAAGGCAATTCACCCCTCCACTTT. Amino acid sequence: CASSPMRGLREGNSPLHF.

V gene TRBV7-2 combines with J gene TRBJ1-2; TRBD1 is a possible D gene (6 bases). The germline V and J ends were trimmed by 3 bases and 6 bases, with 14 bases remaining between them. This CDR3 is 14 amino acids long. The germline CDR1 and CDR2 sequences are SGHTA and FQGNSA. The DNA of the CDR3 is TGTGCCAGCAGCTTCATACAGGGTACCCATGGCTACACCTTC. This sequence encodes CASSFIQGTHGYTF.

The gene calls are TRBV18 and TRBJ1-1; D not certain. V shed 3 bases and J shed 6 bases, with 11 bases lying between them. The CDR3 extends over 13 amino acids. The V gene's germline CDR1 is KGHSH and CDR2 LQKENI. The CDR3 here is CASSPPMSAEAFF. In DNA form, the CDR3 reads TGTGCCAGCTCACCGCCGATGAGCGCTGAAGCTTTCTTT.

This chain joins TRBV6-6 and TRBJ1-2; no clear D gene. Trimming pared 3 bases from V and 4 bases from J, leaving 12 bases between. CDR1 is MNHNY, CDR2 SVGAGI, per germline (reference sequence). The CDR3 runs to 14 residues. The CDR3 here is CASSYGERSYGYTF. In DNA, the CDR3 is TGTGCCAGCAGTTATGGTGAGCGCTCCTATGGCTACACCTTC.

The V call is TRBV19, the J call TRBJ2-6, with D uncertain. Germline CDR1 LNHDA, CDR2 SQIVND (reference sequence). Trimming pared 2 bases from V and 1 base from J, leaving 6 bases between. The CDR3 sequence is 15 residues long. This CDR3 is CASSISGSGANVLTF. The CDR3 DNA is TGTGCCAGTAGTATATCTGGGTCTGGGGCCAACGTCCTGACTTTC. The variable domain in full, with the rest retrieved from reference TRBV19 and TRBJ2-6, is DGGITQSPKYLFRKEGQNVTLSCEQNLNHDAMYWYRQDPGQGLRLIYYSQIVNDFQKGDIAEGYSVSREKKESFPLTVTSAQKNPTAFYLCASSISGSGANVLTFGAGSRLTVL.